The 13 T cell receptor beta chains below were found in one sample sequenced in a study of blood T cell repertoires in COVID-19. This table comes from immunoSEQ multiplex PCR, and its TCRdb copy is limited to in-frame clones, with some not included. This table has about 130,000 clones, around four fifths appearing once. Material for sequencing was peripheral blood. These receptors were collected from a man aged 55 to 70 who had recovered from COVID-19.

V usage is TRBV4-2 and J usage is TRBJ2-1, with 10 bases identical to TRBD2. V was clipped by 2 bases and J by 4 bases; unmatched bases: 5. The length of the CDR3 is 16 residues. Germline CDR1 is LGHNA and CDR2 is YNFKEQ. The CDR3 DNA reads TGTGCCAGCAGCCAACGCGGGACTAGCGCTTACAATGAGCAGTTCTTC. Protein sequence: CASSQRGTSAYNEQFF.

The rearrangement joins TRBV18 to TRBJ2-7; 8 bases fit TRBD1. V shed 5 bases and J 1 base; nucleotides not matched to a gene: 7. The CDR3 sequence is 15 residues long. The germline V gene encodes CDR1 KGHSH and CDR2 LQKENI. The CDR3 loop is CASSEGTGGSYEQYF. CDR3 nucleotides: TGTGCCAGCTCAGAGGGGACAGGAGGGTCCTACGAGCAGTACTTC.

This clone occurred a few times. The chain links TRBV5-4 to TRBJ1-2; possibly TRBD1 for D (6 bases). CDR3 size: 15 residues. The V and J ends lost 4 bases and 5 bases respectively, with 18 bases between them. Looked up from germline, CDR1 is SGHNT and CDR2 is YYREEE (reference sequence). The DNA for the CDR3 is TGTGCCAGCAGCGCGAATACCGGACAGAGATATGGCTACACCTTC. It translates to CASSANTGQRYGYTF.

The CDR3 DNA sequence: TGTGCCATCACCCAAGGACAGGAGGCTGGAAACACCATATATTTT. Protein product: CAITQGQEAGNTIYF. The gene calls are TRBV10-3 and TRBJ1-3; 7 nucleotides match TRBD1. This CDR3 comprises 15 residues. The V gene's germline CDR1 is ENHRY and CDR2 SYGVKD. With 7 bases clipped from V and 2 bases from J, the junction kept 8 bases outside the gene matches.

This clone was counted once. This chain joins TRBV6-6 and TRBJ1-1; no reliable D call. Germline values: CDR1 MNHNY, CDR2 SVGAGI (reference sequence). The CDR3 extends over 14 amino acids. Trimming removed 5 bases from V and 1 base from J, with 11 bases in between. CDR3 in amino acids: CASSHTERNTEAFF. For the CDR3, the DNA is TGTGCCAGCAGTCACACAGAGAGGAACACTGAAGCTTTCTTT.

This clone was seen a single time. The V gene is TRBV5-4, the J gene TRBJ2-7, with 7 bases that match TRBD2. The germline V gene has CDR1 SGHNT and CDR2 YYREEE (reference sequence). The V segment lost 3 bases and the J segment 1 base; nucleotides outside the gene matches: 7. CDR3 size: 15 residues. The DNA of the CDR3 is TGTGCCAGCAGCTCCCGGGGGGATTCTTCCTACGAGCAGTACTTC. Translating gives CASSSRGDSSYEQYF.

This chain links TRBV9 with TRBJ2-7; a weak D match, TRBD1 (5 bases). V was shortened by 5 bases and J by 2 bases, with 17 bases between the two germline ends. The CDR3 is made up of 15 amino acids. Germline V gives CDR1 SGDLS, CDR2 YYNGEE. CDR3 residues: CASRSHGLGAYEQYF. CDR3 in DNA: TGTGCCAGCAGATCACACGGTTTAGGGGCCTACGAGCAGTACTTC.

In this sample, this clone turned up once. The chain employs TRBV29-1 and TRBJ2-3, with 9 bases lining up with TRBD2. Germline assignment: CDR1 SQVTM and CDR2 ANQGSEA. This CDR3 contains 13 residues. With 6 bases clipped from V and 3 bases from J, the junction kept 4 bases outside the gene matches. The CDR3 DNA sequence: TGCAGCGTAAAAGCGGGAGGAACAGATACGCAGTATTTT. Its protein product is CSVKAGGTDTQYF.

The chain is built from TRBV29-1 and TRBJ1-1; unclear D gene. The CDR3 consists of 13 residues. V was pared by 4 bases and J by 1 base, with 10 bases between. Germline V lookup: CDR1 SQVTM, CDR2 ANQGSEA. CDR3 nucleotides: TGCAGCGTTGCCCTCAACAGGAACACTGAAGCTTTCTTT. This codes for CSVALNRNTEAFF.

The rearrangement joins TRBV28 to TRBJ1-1; 9 nucleotides match TRBD1. With V trimmed by 5 bases and J by 5 bases, 9 bases remained unmatched. The CDR3 is 15 amino acids. CDR1 MDHEN and CDR2 SYDVKM come from the germline V gene. The CDR3 nucleotides are TGTGCCAGCAGTCGCCCGGACAGGGGTTGGACTGAAGCTTTCTTT. Translation gives CASSRPDRGWTEAFF.

The CDR3: CASSYDGGQPQHF. The CDR3 DNA reads TGTGCCAGCAGTTACGATGGAGGTCAGCCCCAGCATTTT. The V call is TRBV6-6, the J call TRBJ1-5; no firm D call. V dropped 2 bases and J dropped 6 bases, with 8 bases sitting between them. CDR3 length: 13 residues. Germline CDR1 reads MNHNY; CDR2 reads SVGAGI (reference sequence).

This clone was observed a few times. This may be a read error: a much more frequent sequence differs by one nucleotide. The gene calls are TRBV7-3 and TRBJ2-1, with TRBD2 matching 8 bases. Germline V lookup: CDR1 SGHTA, CDR2 FQGTGA. The J segment lost 9 bases and the V segment lost 1 base, leaving 2 bases of the junction unmatched. The CDR3 loop spans 13 amino acids. The CDR3 here is CASSLNAGGEQFF. CDR3 DNA: TGTGCCAGCAGCTTAAACGCGGGAGGTGAGCAGTTCTTC.

Concerning this clone: One end of the junction does not line up with germline, which may come from a read error. V and J are TRBV7-7 and TRBJ2-2; tentative D call: TRBD1 (5 bases). The germline V gene has CDR1 SSHAT and CDR2 FNYEAQ (reference sequence). CDR3 length equals 14 residues. The CDR3 spells CASSSIGATGELFF. The CDR3 region has the DNA TGTGCTAGCAGCTCCATTGGGGCCACCGGGGAGCTGTTTTTT. The whole variable domain, remainder taken from reference TRBV7-7 and TRBJ2-2, is GAGVSQSPRYKVTKRGQDVTLRCDPISSHATLYWYQQALGQGPEFLTYFNYEAQPDKSGLPSDRFSAERPEGSISTLTIQRTEQRDSAMYRCASSSIGATGELFFGEGSRLTVL.